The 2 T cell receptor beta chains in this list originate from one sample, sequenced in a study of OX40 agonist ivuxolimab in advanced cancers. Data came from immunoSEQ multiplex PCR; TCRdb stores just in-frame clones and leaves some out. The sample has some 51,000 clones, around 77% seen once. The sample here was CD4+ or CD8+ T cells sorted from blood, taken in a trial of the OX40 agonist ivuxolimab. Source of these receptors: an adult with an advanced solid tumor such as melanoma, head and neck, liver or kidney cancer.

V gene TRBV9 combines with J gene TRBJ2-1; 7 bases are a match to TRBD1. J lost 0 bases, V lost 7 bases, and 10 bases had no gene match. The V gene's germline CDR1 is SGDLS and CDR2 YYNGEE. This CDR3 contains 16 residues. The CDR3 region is CASSLGTASSYNEQFF. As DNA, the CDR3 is TGTGCCAGCTCGTTGGGGACAGCAAGCTCCTACAATGAGCAGTTCTTC.

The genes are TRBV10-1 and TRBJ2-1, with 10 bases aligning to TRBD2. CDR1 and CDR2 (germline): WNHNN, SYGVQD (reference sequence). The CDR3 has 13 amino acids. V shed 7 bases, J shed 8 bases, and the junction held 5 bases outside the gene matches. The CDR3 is CASTPSGSDEQFF. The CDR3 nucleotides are TGCGCCAGCACGCCTAGCGGGAGCGATGAGCAGTTCTTC.